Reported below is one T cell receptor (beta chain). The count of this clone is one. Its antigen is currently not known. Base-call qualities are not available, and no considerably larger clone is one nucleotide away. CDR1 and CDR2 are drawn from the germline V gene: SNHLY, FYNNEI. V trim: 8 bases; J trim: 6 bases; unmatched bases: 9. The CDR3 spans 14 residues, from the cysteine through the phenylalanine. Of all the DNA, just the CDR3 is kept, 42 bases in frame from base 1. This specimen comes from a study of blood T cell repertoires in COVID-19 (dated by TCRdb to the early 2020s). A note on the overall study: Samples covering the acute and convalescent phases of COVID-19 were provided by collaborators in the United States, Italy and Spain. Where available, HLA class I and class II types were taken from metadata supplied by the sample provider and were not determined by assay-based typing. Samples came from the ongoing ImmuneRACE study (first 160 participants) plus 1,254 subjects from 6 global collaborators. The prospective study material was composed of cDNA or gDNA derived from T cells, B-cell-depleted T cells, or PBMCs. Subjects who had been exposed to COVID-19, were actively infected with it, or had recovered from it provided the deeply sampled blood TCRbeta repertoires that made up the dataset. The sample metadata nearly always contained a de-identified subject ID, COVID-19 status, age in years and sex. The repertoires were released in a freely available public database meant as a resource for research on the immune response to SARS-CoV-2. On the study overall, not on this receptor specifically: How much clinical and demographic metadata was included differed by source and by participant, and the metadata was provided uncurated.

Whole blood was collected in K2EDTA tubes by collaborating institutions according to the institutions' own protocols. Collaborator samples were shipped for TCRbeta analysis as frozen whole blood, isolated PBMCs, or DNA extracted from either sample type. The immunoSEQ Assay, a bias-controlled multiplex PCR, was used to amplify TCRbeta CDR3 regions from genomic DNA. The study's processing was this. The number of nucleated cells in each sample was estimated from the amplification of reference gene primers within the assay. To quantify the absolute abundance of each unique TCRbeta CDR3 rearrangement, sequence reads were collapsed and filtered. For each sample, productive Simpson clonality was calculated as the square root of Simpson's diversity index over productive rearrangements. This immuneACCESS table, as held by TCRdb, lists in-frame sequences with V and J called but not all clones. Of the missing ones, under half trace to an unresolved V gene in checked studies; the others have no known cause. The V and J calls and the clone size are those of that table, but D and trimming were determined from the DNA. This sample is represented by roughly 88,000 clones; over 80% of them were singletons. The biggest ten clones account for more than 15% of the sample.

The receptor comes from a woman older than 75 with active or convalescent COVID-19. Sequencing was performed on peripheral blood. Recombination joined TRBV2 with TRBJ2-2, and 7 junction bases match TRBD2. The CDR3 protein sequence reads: CASRGLVMAGELFF. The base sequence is TGTGCCAGCCGAGGACTAGTTATGGCCGGGGAGCTGTTTTTT.